Shown below are 13 T cell receptor beta chains from a single sample sequenced in a study of blood T cell repertoires in COVID-19. The repertoire was sequenced with immunoSEQ multiplex PCR; TCRdb's copy has only in-frame clones and lacks some. Of fewer than 85,000 clones listed, roughly 85% were seen once; the top ten hold less than 30%. The source material was peripheral blood. These receptors all come from a man in his 60s with active or convalescent COVID-19.

As for this clone: A read error may produce the germline difference seen at one junction end. The J gene is TRBJ1-1, the V gene TRBV7-9, with D unresolved. The CDR3 is made up of 16 amino acids. CDR1 SEHNR and CDR2 FQNEAQ come from the germline V gene (reference sequence). The chain's CDR3 is CAGSLFSPGENTEAFF. The DNA for the CDR3 is TGTGCCGGCAGCTTATTCTCGCCCGGGGAGAACACTGAAGCTTTCTTT.

The gene calls are TRBV6-6 and TRBJ1-3; 7 bases align to TRBD1. CDR1 MNHNY and CDR2 SVGAGI come from the germline V gene (reference sequence). CDR3 length: 16 residues. J gave up 4 bases and V 7 bases, and 13 bases lay outside the gene matches. The CDR3 DNA is TGTGCCAGCACCTTCACCCCCAGGGGGTCGGGAAACACCATATATTTT. Its protein is CASTFTPRGSGNTIYF.

V and J are TRBV9 and TRBJ1-4; no definite D call. Trimming took off 0 bases at V and 8 bases at J, with 11 bases between the two ends. CDR3 length: 14 residues. In germline, CDR1 is SGDLS, CDR2 YYNGEE. This CDR3 reads CASSVDPVPEKLFF. The CDR3 DNA reads TGTGCCAGCAGCGTAGATCCGGTTCCCGAAAAACTGTTTTTT. The variable domain in full, with the rest retrieved from reference TRBV9 and TRBJ1-4, is DSGVTQTPKHLITATGQRVTLRCSPRSGDLSVYWYQQSLDQGLQFLIQYYNGEERAKGNILERFSAQQFPDLHSELNLSSLELGDSALYFCASSVDPVPEKLFFGSGTQLSVL.

The chain recombines TRBV11-3 with TRBJ2-5, with a tentative D call TRBD1 (5 bases). CDR3 length: 15 amino acids. CDR1 is SGHNT, CDR2 YENEEA, per germline. Trimming stripped 1 base from V and 2 bases from J, with 11 bases between. Here the CDR3 reads CASSLGGDRQETQYF. The CDR3 DNA reads TGTGCCAGCAGCTTAGGGGGCGATCGGCAAGAGACCCAGTACTTC. Filled out from reference TRBV11-3 and TRBJ2-5, the complete variable domain reads EAGVVQSPRYKIIEKKQPVAFWCNPISGHNTLYWYLQNLGQGPELLIRYENEEAVDDSQLPKDRFSAERLKGVDSTLKIQPAELGDSAVYLCASSLGGDRQETQYFGPGTRLLVL.

The chain links TRBV5-4 to TRBJ2-7; 7 bases line up with TRBD2. This CDR3 has 14 residues. V lost 1 base and J lost 3; bases outside the gene matches: 4. Germline V lookup: CDR1 SGHNT, CDR2 YYREEE (reference sequence). CDR3 sequence reads: CASSLYSGDYEQYF. Written as DNA, the CDR3 is TGTGCCAGCAGCTTGTACAGCGGGGACTACGAGCAGTACTTC.

The rearrangement uses TRBV6-4 and TRBJ1-2; possible D gene TRBD1, 5 bases. With 6 bases removed from V and 2 bases from J, the gap between germline ends came to 10 bases. The germline gives CDR1 MRHNA, CDR2 SNTAGT. CDR3 length: 13 residues. The CDR3 loop is CASSEDSNYGYTF. The CDR3 DNA is TGTGCCAGCAGCGAAGACAGCAACTATGGCTACACCTTC.

This clone was found once. The chain couples TRBV5-1 to TRBJ2-5; 8 bases fit TRBD2. The CDR3 consists of 14 residues. J gave up 4 bases and V 1 base, and 3 bases lay outside the gene matches. The germline CDR1 and CDR2 sequences are SGHRS and YFSETQ. The chain's CDR3 is CASSLTSGGETQYF. CDR3 DNA: TGCGCCAGCAGCTTGACTAGCGGTGGAGAGACCCAGTACTTC.

The chain links TRBV5-1 to TRBJ2-5; D not certain. Germline V CDR1 and CDR2: SGHRS, YFSETQ. V was trimmed by 0 bases and J by 3 bases, leaving 9 bases between them. The CDR3 runs to 14 residues. CDR3 region: CASSLGSGEETQYF. CDR3 DNA: TGCGCCAGCAGCTTGGGATCAGGTGAAGAGACCCAGTACTTC.

This sequence joins TRBV5-1 and TRBJ1-1, with D perhaps TRBD1 (5 bases). This CDR3 spans 14 amino acids. CDR1 SGHRS and CDR2 YFSETQ come from the germline V gene. V was shortened by 3 bases and J by 6 bases, with 15 bases between the two germline ends. Here the CDR3 reads CASSYRGQGSEAFF. Written as DNA, the CDR3 is TGCGCCAGCAGCTACAGAGGTCAGGGATCTGAAGCTTTCTTT.

V gene TRBV11-2 combines with J gene TRBJ1-1, with D unresolved. The CDR3 sequence is 11 residues long. CDR1 and CDR2 from the germline V gene are SGHAT and FQNNGV. Between the trimmed V and J ends, which lost 4 bases and 7 bases, there was a span of 7 bases. The CDR3 coding sequence is TGTGCCAGCAGCTCTGTTATTGAAGCTTTCTTT. It yields the protein CASSSVIEAFF.

The V call is TRBV5-1, the J call TRBJ1-3, with TRBD1 as a possible D gene (6 bases). The CDR3 runs 13 residues. V gave up 5 bases and J gave up 7 bases, with 13 bases separating them. Germline CDR1 is SGHRS and CDR2 is YFSETQ. CDR3 nucleotide sequence: TGCGCCAGCAGTCCCGACAGGCGTAACACCATATATTTT. Protein: CASSPDRRNTIYF.

The chain is built from TRBV6-2 or TRBV6-3 and TRBJ1-2; TRBD1 might be the D (6 bases). Germline V gene sequence: CDR1 MNHEY, CDR2 SVGEGT. This CDR3 is 15 amino acids long. V lost 1 base, J lost 2 bases, and 11 bases lay in between. In DNA form, the CDR3 reads TGTGCCAGCAGTTACTTTGCAGGGACAAACTATGGCTACACCTTC. It is translated as CASSYFAGTNYGYTF.

The gene calls are TRBV5-4 and TRBJ2-5; weak D call: TRBD1 (6 bases). The CDR3 covers 16 residues. V was shortened by 4 bases and J by 4 bases, with 20 bases between the two germline ends. The germline gives CDR1 SGHNT, CDR2 YYREEE (reference sequence). CDR3: CASSRDSTRGGETQYF. The DNA of the CDR3 is TGTGCCAGCAGCCGCGACTCAACCAGAGGGGGAGAGACCCAGTACTTC.